The sequence of this T cell receptor beta chain was determined in a study of blood T cell repertoires in COVID-19. Study summary: Whether acute or convalescent, the COVID-19 samples came from the United States, Italy and Spain. Sources were T cells, B-cell-depleted T cells, or PBMCs; the material itself was cDNA or gDNA.

How the authors handled the data: From reference gene primer amplification, estimates of nucleated cell counts were derived. Repertoires were generated with immunoSEQ multiplex PCR, while TCRdb's copy carries only in-frame clones and drops some. V, J and clone size are taken as reported in that table, and D and trimming were inferred from the DNA itself. The data show almost 400,000 clones, approximately 87% seen once. This CDR3 comprises 12 residues. Germline V gene sequence: CDR1 SGHRS, CDR2 YFSETQ. Trimming removed 0 bases from V and 4 bases from J, with 2 bases in between. This TCR was sampled from a woman in her fifties or sixties with COVID-19, enrolled during active disease. The rearrangement joins TRBV5-1 to TRBJ1-3; D gene unclear. The sample taken for sequencing was peripheral blood. CDR3 nucleotide sequence: TGCGCCAGCAGCTTGGCAGGAAACACCATATATTTT. It yields the protein CASSLAGNTIYF.